This TCR beta chain was recorded in a study of cytotoxic CD8 clonotypes in ibrutinib-treated CLL. As concerns this clone: Its antigen is still unknown.

Study conclusions and caveats: Whereas clonality rose at ibrutinib response, it declined toward baseline at progression.

The repertoire was sequenced with immunoSEQ multiplex PCR; TCRdb's copy has only in-frame clones and lacks some. Counted here are hundreds of thousands of clones, under 70% occurring once; the ten biggest clones make up about 5.9%. This CDR3 is built from 13 residues. Looked up from germline, CDR1 is KGHSH and CDR2 is LQKENI. The V end lost 4 bases, the J end lost 1 base, and 8 bases lay between the germline ends. The source material was PBMCs, sampled after 36 months of ibrutinib treatment. The chain combines TRBV18 with TRBJ2-7; D remains ambiguous. The source of this sequence is a human donor with chronic lymphocytic leukemia. In nucleotides, the CDR3 is TGTGCCAGCTCACGGTACAATTCCTACGAGCAGTACTTC. As protein: CASSRYNSYEQYF.